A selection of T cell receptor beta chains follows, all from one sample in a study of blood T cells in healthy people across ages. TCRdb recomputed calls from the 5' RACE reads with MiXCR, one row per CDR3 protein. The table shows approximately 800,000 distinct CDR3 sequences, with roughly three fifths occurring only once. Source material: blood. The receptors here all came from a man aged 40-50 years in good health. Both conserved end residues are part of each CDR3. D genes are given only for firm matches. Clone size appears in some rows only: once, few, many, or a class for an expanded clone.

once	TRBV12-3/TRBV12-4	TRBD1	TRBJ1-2	CASSPDREDGYTF	TGTGCCAGCAGCCCAGACAGGGAGGATGGCTACACCTTC
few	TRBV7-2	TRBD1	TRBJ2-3	CASSWTGTGTADTQYF	TGTGCCAGCAGCTGGACCGGGACAGGGACCGCAGATACGCAGTATTTT
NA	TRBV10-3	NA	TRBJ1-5	CAISGSHDQPQHF	TGTGCCATCAGTGGGAGTCACGATCAGCCCCAGCATTTT
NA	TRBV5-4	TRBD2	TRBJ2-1	CASSPGTSGSPVNEQFF	TGTGCCAGCAGCCCCGGGACTAGCGGGAGTCCGGTGAATGAGCAGTTCTTC
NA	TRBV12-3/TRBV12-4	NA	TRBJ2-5	CASSLLALETQYF	TGTGCCAGCAGTTTACTAGCTCTCGAGACCCAGTACTTC
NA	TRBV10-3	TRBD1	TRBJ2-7	CAISDPSRGGPYEQYF	TGTGCCATCAGTGACCCCTCTAGAGGGGGCCCCTACGAGCAGTACTTC
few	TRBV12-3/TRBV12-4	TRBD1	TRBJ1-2	CASSKGQGFGYTF	TGTGCCAGCAGTAAGGGACAGGGTTTTGGCTACACCTTC
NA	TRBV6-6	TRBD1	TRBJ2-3	CAGSYTGATDTQYF	TGTGCCGGCAGTTATACAGGGGCTACAGATACGCAGTATTTT
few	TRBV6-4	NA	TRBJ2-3	CASSGRASTDTQYF	TGTGCCAGCAGTGGACGGGCTAGCACAGATACGCAGTATTTT
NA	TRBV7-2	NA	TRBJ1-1	CASSMLGATEAFF	TGTGCCAGCAGTATGCTCGGGGCAACTGAAGCTTTCTTT
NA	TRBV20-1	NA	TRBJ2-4	CSARDFRGNIQYF	TGCAGTGCTAGAGATTTTAGGGGAAACATTCAGTACTTC
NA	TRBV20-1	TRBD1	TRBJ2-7	CSAKPGQGAYEQYF	TGCAGTGCTAAACCGGGACAGGGGGCCTACGAGCAGTACTTC
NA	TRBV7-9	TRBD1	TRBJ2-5	CASSLDRGPDRVILETQYF	TGTGCCAGCAGCTTAGACAGAGGACCGGACAGGGTTATTTTGGAGACCCAGTACTTC
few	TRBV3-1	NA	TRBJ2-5	CASSGRLGSVETQYF	TGTGCCAGCAGCGGGCGACTGGGTAGCGTGGAGACCCAGTACTTC
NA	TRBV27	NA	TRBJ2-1	CASSISGPFNEQFF	TGTGCCAGCAGTATATCGGGACCCTTCAATGAGCAGTTCTTC
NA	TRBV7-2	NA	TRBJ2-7	CASSLAGTGIHEQYF	TGTGCCAGCAGCTTAGCCGGGACGGGGATTCACGAGCAGTACTTC